This T cell receptor (beta chain) derives from a study of CD8+ T cells in alopecia areata. Study details: Tofacitinib lasted 6 to 18 months, then 6 months off drug. The study, taken as a whole, reports: It was observed that many expanded lesional clones persisted in scalp and blood during tofacitinib. Patients displayed less clarity in TCR sharing than mice, a finding possibly related to HLA.

Stated treatment: oral pan-JAK inhibitor, 5-10 mg twice daily. The CDR3 extends over 13 amino acids. The germline V gene encodes CDR1 GTSNPN and CDR2 SVGIG (reference sequence). The V end lost 1 base, the J end lost 6 bases, and 10 bases lay between the germline ends. Investigators isolated RNA and reverse transcribed it into cDNA to act as the sequencing template. Some clones are missing from TCRdb's copy, which holds only in-frame ones; the method was immunoSEQ multiplex PCR. The sample lists about 160,000 clones; roughly 65% were seen once. With respect to this clone: Its antigen is not known.

The receptor was derived from a human donor with alopecia areata. The rearrangement joins TRBV30 to TRBJ1-5, with D hard to call. Sequenced material: CD4+ T cells sorted from blood, taken at week 4, from a patient treated with tofacitinib. The CDR3: CAWSATQLQPQHF. The DNA for the CDR3 is TGTGCCTGGAGTGCCACACAACTTCAGCCCCAGCATTTT.